Listed here are 24 T cell receptor beta chains from one sample, sequenced in a study of blood T cells in healthy people across ages. Alongside a J-beta primer mix, a sample-barcoded 5' primer served in a second PCR lasting roughly 6 to 12 cycles. TCRdb itself ran the 5' RACE reads through MiXCR, one entry per CDR3 protein. The sample contains approximately 1.5 million distinct CDR3 sequences, 40% to 45% of which appear only once. Input material: blood. These receptors were collected from a woman aged 18-29 years in good health.

Turning to this clonotype: Germline is not matched at one junction end, which may reflect a read error. J is TRBJ2-2 and V is TRBV7-3, with D possibly matching TRBD2 (6 bases). The germline V gene has CDR1 SGHTA and CDR2 FQGTGA. The CDR3 loop spans 17 amino acids. CDR3 nucleotides: TGTGCCGGCAGCTTACTAGGCGGGATTCTTTCCACCGGGGAGCTGTTTTTT. Protein product: CAGSLLGGILSTGELFF.

The chain has TRBV20-1 and TRBJ2-5, with D tentatively TRBD1 (5 bases). Between the trimmed V and J ends, which lost 5 bases and 7 bases, there was a span of 14 bases. Germline V gives CDR1 DFQATT, CDR2 SNEGSKA (reference sequence). The CDR3 runs to 12 residues. The CDR3 nucleotides are TGCAGTGCTGCCGGACATTCGGCGACCCAGTACTTC. It is translated as CSAAGHSATQYF.

This clonotype was seen more than once but under ten times. The chain links TRBV9 to TRBJ2-1, with 11 bases aligning to TRBD1. V gave up 6 bases and J gave up 7 bases; unmatched junction bases: 12. CDR3 length: 16 amino acids. CDR1 SGDLS and CDR2 YYNGEE come from the germline V gene. CDR3 in amino acids: CASTLLGTGGKNEQFF. CDR3 nucleotides: TGTGCCAGCACCTTACTAGGGACAGGGGGTAAGAATGAGCAGTTCTTC.

This clonotype was seen only once. The chain combines TRBV10-3 with TRBJ1-3; maybe TRBD1 (5 bases). Germline V gives CDR1 ENHRY, CDR2 SYGVKD. The CDR3 spans 14 residues. Trimming took 10 bases from V and 0 from J, leaving 13 bases between them. The CDR3 DNA reads TGTGCCAGCCGCCCGGGGCTCTCTGGAAACACCATATATTTT. This translates into CASRPGLSGNTIYF.

This clonotype was seen a handful of times. V is TRBV5-1 and J is TRBJ2-3, with 10 bases lining up with TRBD2. The germline CDR1 and CDR2 sequences are SGHRS and YFSETQ. Trimming at V came to 2 bases and at J to 6 bases, leaving 9 bases not matched to a gene. The CDR3 sequence is 16 residues long. CDR3 region: CASSFKTSGIGDTQYF. As DNA, the CDR3 is TGCGCCAGCAGCTTTAAAACTAGCGGGATCGGGGATACGCAGTATTTT.

The genes are TRBV4-1 and TRBJ1-5, with D unclear. CDR3 size: 13 residues. The V gene's germline CDR1 is MGHRA and CDR2 YSYEKL. Trimming pared 1 base from V and 4 bases from J, leaving 5 bases between. CDR3 protein: CASSQVMNQPQHF. For the CDR3, the DNA is TGCGCCAGCAGCCAAGTGATGAATCAGCCCCAGCATTTT.

This rearrangement joins TRBV12-3 or TRBV12-4 to TRBJ2-7; D is undetermined. This CDR3 is built from 15 residues. The V end was cut by 3 bases, the J end by 1 base, with 13 bases between. The CDR3 sequence: CASSFQAFGSYEQYF. The DNA of the CDR3 is TGTGCCAGCAGTTTCCAGGCGTTCGGATCCTACGAGCAGTACTTC.

The chain is built from TRBV14 and TRBJ2-3; 8 bases agree with TRBD2. This CDR3 comprises 18 residues. Germline trimming cut 5 bases from V and 5 bases from J; bases unmatched to any gene: 18. Germline CDR1 SGHDN, CDR2 FVKESK. CDR3 bases: TGTGCCAGCAGCAAGAACGTCGGCGGGGGGTATGGGCAAGATACGCAGTATTTT. This translates into CASSKNVGGGYGQDTQYF. The full variable domain, completed using reference TRBV14 and TRBJ2-3, is EAGVTQFPSHSVIEKGQTVTLRCDPISGHDNLYWYRRVMGKEIKFLLHFVKESKQDESGMPNNRFLAERTGGTYSTLKVQPAELEDSGVYFCASSKNVGGGYGQDTQYFGPGTRLTVL.

This chain connects TRBV27 to TRBJ2-1, with D possibly TRBD1 on 5 matching bases. The CDR3 is made up of 15 amino acids. V was clipped by 6 bases and J by 0 bases, with 12 bases between them. The V gene's germline CDR1 is MNHEY and CDR2 SMNVEV (reference sequence). Written as DNA, the CDR3 is TGTGCCAGCAGGGGGCAGCTAAACTCCTACAATGAGCAGTTCTTC. This encodes CASRGQLNSYNEQFF.

This clonotype appeared once. V and J are TRBV10-2 and TRBJ2-1; D gene uncertain. Trimming cost V 7 bases and J 4 bases, with 11 bases left between them. CDR1 is WSHSY and CDR2 is SAAADI in the germline V gene. This CDR3 is 13 amino acids long. The CDR3 region is CASTPMGYNEQFF. The CDR3 nucleotides are TGCGCCAGCACACCTATGGGGTACAATGAGCAGTTCTTC.

This chain uses TRBV9 with TRBJ2-1; D is possibly TRBD2 (6 bases). The CDR3 is made up of 15 amino acids. Deletions cut 6 bases from V and 0 bases from J, with 13 bases between. Germline lookup yields CDR1 SGDLS and CDR2 YYNGEE. In DNA form, the CDR3 reads TGTGCCAGCACGGCAGCGGGTAACTCCTACAATGAGCAGTTCTTC. This translates into CASTAAGNSYNEQFF.

This chain links TRBV12-3 or TRBV12-4 with TRBJ1-4, with a tentative D call TRBD1 (6 bases). V was trimmed by 6 bases and J by 5 bases, leaving 13 bases between them. The CDR3 sequence is 14 residues long. This CDR3 is CASRNREENEKLFF. CDR3 coding DNA: TGTGCCAGCAGGAACAGGGAGGAGAATGAAAAACTGTTTTTT.

The V and J genes are TRBV4-1 and TRBJ1-1, with D tentatively TRBD1 (5 bases). Germline V gene data show CDR1 as MGHRA and CDR2 as YSYEKL. Trimming shortened V by 1 base and J by 10 bases, and 16 bases separated the two germline ends. The CDR3 runs 14 residues. The CDR3 DNA sequence: TGCGCCAGCAGCCAAGGAGTCGCTGGGGACTCAGCTTTCTTT. It is translated as CASSQGVAGDSAFF.

The chain joins TRBV5-5 to TRBJ2-3; 7 bases agree with TRBD1. Germline CDR1 SGHKS, CDR2 YYEKEE (reference sequence). This CDR3 comprises 14 residues. With 3 bases clipped from V and 3 bases from J, the junction kept 4 bases outside the gene matches. The CDR3 is CASSWVDRTDTQYF. DNA of the CDR3: TGTGCCAGCAGCTGGGTGGACAGGACAGATACGCAGTATTTT.

The rearrangement links TRBV24-1 to TRBJ2-1, with D tentatively TRBD1 or TRBD2 (6 bases each). This CDR3 spans 17 amino acids. Germline values: CDR1 KGHDR, CDR2 SFDVKD. Between the trimmed V and J ends, which lost 3 bases and 1 base, there was a span of 15 bases. The CDR3 coding sequence is TGTGCCACCAGTGATCCGGGGGCAGGAATGTCCTACAATGAGCAGTTCTTC. Residues: CATSDPGAGMSYNEQFF.

In the case of this clonotype: At one of its ends the junction is not consistent with the germline gene, which may arise from a read error. The V and J genes are TRBV7-7 and TRBJ2-3; the D is unclear. Germline CDR1 and CDR2: SSHAT and FNYEAQ (reference sequence). The CDR3 is 19 residues long. This CDR3 reads CASSSSGRKWRGTTDTQYF. Here the CDR3 DNA reads TGTGCTAGCAGCTCATCGGGCAGGAAGTGGCGCGGTACCACAGATACGCAGTATTTT.

This clonotype was found a few times. V and J are TRBV4-2 and TRBJ1-5; no definite D call. This CDR3 spans 13 amino acids. Germline V gene data show CDR1 as LGHNA and CDR2 as YNFKEQ. V was clipped by 0 bases and J by 4 bases, with 4 bases between them. The CDR3 here is CASSQELNQPQHF. The CDR3, as DNA: TGTGCCAGCAGCCAAGAATTGAATCAGCCCCAGCATTTT.

In this sample, this clonotype turned up a few times. The chain uses TRBV12-3 or TRBV12-4 and TRBJ1-1; the D gene is possibly TRBD1 (6 bases). Trimming shortened V by 6 bases and J by 6 bases, and 23 bases separated the two germline ends. The length of the CDR3 is 16 residues. The CDR3 nucleotides read TGTGCCAGCAGCCGACAGTCCCTCAGGGGTATATCTGAAGCTTTCTTT. This gives the protein CASSRQSLRGISEAFF.

Only a few counts were recorded for this clonotype. The chain is built from TRBV20-1 and TRBJ2-1; D possibly uses TRBD1 or TRBD2 (5 bases each). Per the germline V gene, CDR1 is DFQATT and CDR2 is SNEGSKA (reference sequence). The CDR3 loop spans 15 amino acids. V was shortened by 3 bases and J by 4 bases, with 16 bases between the two germline ends. As DNA, the CDR3 is TGCAGTGCTAGGACCAGGGAGTCGGGTTACAATGAGCAGTTCTTC. Translating gives CSARTRESGYNEQFF.

The V call is TRBV4-3, the J call TRBJ2-1; D uncertain. With 0 bases removed from V and 2 bases from J, the gap between germline ends came to 14 bases. Germline V gene sequence: CDR1 LGHNA, CDR2 YSLEER. The CDR3 totals 17 residues. CDR3 in DNA: TGCGCCAGCAGCCAAGATATGGGTAGTCCCACCTACAATGAGCAGTTCTTC. This sequence encodes CASSQDMGSPTYNEQFF.

This chain connects TRBV7-2 to TRBJ2-1; possible D gene TRBD2, 5 bases. The CDR3 is made up of 15 amino acids. Germline V gene data show CDR1 as SGHTA and CDR2 as FQGNSA. V shed 0 bases and J shed 6 bases, with 12 bases lying between them. CDR3 region: CASSLAGVPRNEQFF. As DNA, the CDR3 is TGTGCCAGCAGCTTAGCGGGAGTACCCCGCAATGAGCAGTTCTTC. Based on the CDR3 plus reference TRBV7-2 and TRBJ2-1, the full variable domain is GAGVSQSPSNKVTEKGKDVELRCDPISGHTALYWYRQSLGQGLEFLIYFQGNSAPDKSGLPSDRFSAERTGGSVSTLTIQRTQQEDSAVYLCASSLAGVPRNEQFFGPGTRLTVL.

CDR3 DNA sequence: TGTGCCAGCAGCTTAGCTCGGCTAGCGGGGGGGACAGATACGCAGTATTTT. This encodes CASSLARLAGGTDTQYF. The gene calls are TRBV7-2 and TRBJ2-3, with TRBD2 matching over 12 bases. The junction had 4 bases not matched to a gene; V was cut back by 0 bases and J by 3 bases. The germline CDR1 and CDR2 sequences are SGHTA and FQGNSA. The CDR3 contains 17 residues.

The gene calls are TRBV7-2 and TRBJ2-5, with 7 positions matching TRBD2. The CDR3 runs 16 residues. Germline CDR1 and CDR2: SGHTA and FQGNSA. J was trimmed by 4 bases and V by 3 bases; bases with no gene match: 11. DNA of the CDR3: TGTGCCAGCAGCTTCTCCATGGAGCGGGGCTTAGAGACCCAGTACTTC. It yields the protein CASSFSMERGLETQYF.

The rearrangement joins TRBV6-6 to TRBJ1-1, with a tentative D call TRBD1 (6 bases). The CDR3 is 13 residues long. Germline assignment: CDR1 MNHNY and CDR2 SVGAGI (reference sequence). Trimming removed 8 bases from V and 5 bases from J, with 15 bases in between. The DNA of the CDR3 is TGTGCCAGCGCCAGGGGAGGGCGGACTGAAGCTTTCTTT. Amino acids: CASARGGRTEAFF.